This entry is about one T cell receptor (beta chain). The germline V gene encodes CDR1 DFQATT and CDR2 SNEGSKA (reference sequence). The CDR3 has 12 amino acids. V lost 3 bases to trimming and J lost 6 bases, with 12 bases between them. The sample originates from a study of blood T cell repertoires in COVID-19. In the study overall: Some COVID-19 samples were acute and others convalescent; all came from the United States, Italy and Spain. The cDNA or gDNA used as material had been derived from T cells, B-cell-depleted T cells, or PBMCs.

One Seattle source followed patients from active infection through their disease course. Original data processing: Reference gene primer amplification gave nucleated cell count estimates. Assay: immunoSEQ multiplex PCR; the TCRdb copy retains only in-frame clones and omits some. The V and J calls and the clone size are those of that table, but D and trimming were determined from the DNA. The table has around 220,000 clones, roughly four fifths seen once. The chain carries TRBV20-1 and TRBJ2-7; D perhaps matches TRBD2 (5 bases). The sequencing sample was made of peripheral blood. The origin of this receptor is a woman older than 75 with COVID-19, enrolled during active disease. The CDR3 nucleotides read TGCAGTGCTAGTTCGGCTAGCAGCGAGCAGTACTTC. Amino acid sequence: CSASSASSEQYF.